This paragraph reports one T cell receptor (beta chain). Its cognate antigen has yet to be identified. It has no much larger one-base neighbor in the sample; base qualities were not kept. Collaborating institutions collected whole blood in K2EDTA tubes following their own protocols. For TCRbeta analysis, collaborator samples were shipped as frozen whole blood, as isolated PBMCs, or as DNA extracted from either sample type. TCRbeta CDR3 regions were amplified from genomic DNA using the immunoSEQ Assay, a bias-controlled multiplex PCR. As for how the authors treated the data: The number of nucleated cells in each sample was estimated by amplification of reference gene primers within the assay. To quantify the absolute abundance of each unique TCRbeta CDR3 rearrangement, sequence reads were collapsed and filtered. Productive Simpson clonality was computed per sample as the square root of Simpson's diversity index over productive rearrangements. TCRdb took this table from immuneACCESS and kept in-frame rearrangements with V and J called. Such tables lack part of the clones; where checked against another copy, unresolved V genes explain under half of the gap, and the rest is unexplained. The V and J calls and the clone size are those of that table, but D and trimming were determined from the DNA. This sample holds about 290,000 clones; 70% to 90% were observed only once. The ten largest clones take up 4.1% of the sample.

Based on the germline V gene, the CDR1 and CDR2 sequences are ENHRY and SYGVKD. The CDR3 sequence holds 12 residues, the cysteine and phenylalanine included. The entry retains the CDR3 DNA only, 36 bases that are in frame from base 1. The germline ends are 14 bases apart after V is trimmed by 11 bases and J by 4 bases. The data were taken from a study of blood T cell repertoires in COVID-19 (dated by TCRdb to 2018 to 2020). About the study as a whole: Samples from collaborators originated in the United States, Italy and Spain and spanned both the acute and convalescent phases of COVID-19. The material from the prospective study consisted of cDNA or gDNA derived from T cells, B-cell-depleted T cells, or PBMCs. Deeply sampled blood TCRbeta repertoires from subjects exposed to, actively infected with, or recovered from COVID-19 were included in the dataset. A freely available public database, intended as a resource for researchers studying the immune response to SARS-CoV-2, is where the repertoires were released. The samples were drawn from the first 160 participants of the ongoing ImmuneRACE study and from 1,254 subjects provided by 6 global collaborators. Sample metadata almost always included a de-identified subject ID, COVID-19 status, age in years and sex. Where available, HLA class I and class II types were obtained from metadata supplied by the sample provider rather than from assay-based typing.

What the research found in general, with its limitations: Clinical and demographic metadata were provided uncurated, with the amount varying by source and participant.

The clonotype was recovered from a woman in her fifties or sixties with active or convalescent COVID-19. The rearrangement combines TRBV10-3 with TRBJ2-5; perhaps TRBD2 is the D gene, with 6 bases matching. Sequencing was done on a sample of peripheral blood. The DNA sequence is as follows: TGTGCCTCGGGAGAGGGACGAGAGACCCAGTACTTC. The resulting protein is CASGEGRETQYF.